This is a list of T cell receptor beta chains from one sample in a study of control samples from healthy donors and cancer patients. Sequencing was performed with immunoSEQ multiplex PCR; in TCRdb, only in-frame clones are kept and a portion is missing. The sample carries about 130,000 clones, approximately 90% recorded once. Input material: blood. All receptors derive from a man between 18 and 29 years old in good health. The CDR3 runs from the conserved cysteine through the conserved F or W. The order of the fields is D gene, J gene, clone size, V gene, CDR3 DNA, CDR3 protein. The D gene is left open where the match is weak. For some rows the clone size is stated as once, few or many, or as a class when expanded; others skip it.

D gene: TRBD2; J gene: TRBJ2-3; clone size: -; V gene: TRBV4-1; CDR3 DNA: TGCGCCAGCAGCCAAGTAGCTAGCGGGGGGGCGGGCACAGATACGCAGTATTTT; CDR3 protein: CASSQVASGGAGTDTQYF
D gene: TRBD2; J gene: TRBJ2-7; clone size: -; V gene: TRBV18; CDR3 DNA: TGTGCCAGCTCAACCTCCAGCGGGGGTTCCTACGAGCAGTACTTC; CDR3 protein: CASSTSSGGSYEQYF
D gene: TRBD2; J gene: TRBJ2-3; clone size: -; V gene: TRBV7-3; CDR3 DNA: TGTGCCAGCAGCCCCGGACTAGGGGCAGATACGCAGTATTTT; CDR3 protein: CASSPGLGADTQYF
D gene: -; J gene: TRBJ1-6; clone size: -; V gene: TRBV25-1; CDR3 DNA: TGTGCCAGCAGTGAGGGACTCGACCGTAATTCACCCCTCCACTTT; CDR3 protein: CASSEGLDRNSPLHF
D gene: -; J gene: TRBJ2-2; clone size: -; V gene: TRBV18; CDR3 DNA: TGTGCCAGCTCTGACCAGCAGGGTCGAACCGGGGAGCTGTTTTTT; CDR3 protein: CASSDQQGRTGELFF
D gene: -; J gene: TRBJ1-1; clone size: -; V gene: TRBV2; CDR3 DNA: TGTGCCAGCAGTAGTGACTCAGGCACTGAAGCTTTCTTT; CDR3 protein: CASSSDSGTEAFF
D gene: TRBD2; J gene: TRBJ2-1; clone size: -; V gene: TRBV11-2; CDR3 DNA: TGTGCCAGCAGCGTACTAGCGGCATCCTACAATGAGCAGTTCTTC; CDR3 protein: CASSVLAASYNEQFF
D gene: -; J gene: TRBJ2-7; clone size: -; V gene: TRBV18; CDR3 DNA: TGTGCCAGCTCACCCTCAGGGGCGACCTACGAGCAGTACTTC; CDR3 protein: CASSPSGATYEQYF
D gene: -; J gene: TRBJ1-5; clone size: -; V gene: TRBV4-1; CDR3 DNA: TGCGCCAGCAGCCAAGATAGGGGGGCGGATCAGCCCCAGCATTTT; CDR3 protein: CASSQDRGADQPQHF
D gene: TRBD1; J gene: TRBJ1-6; clone size: -; V gene: TRBV5-1; CDR3 DNA: TGCGCCAGCAGCCCGGGACAGGGTGGCGCACCCCTCCACTTT; CDR3 protein: CASSPGQGGAPLHF
D gene: -; J gene: TRBJ2-7; clone size: -; V gene: TRBV7-2; CDR3 DNA: TGTGCCAGCAGCTTCTCAGGGACCTACGAGCAGTACTTC; CDR3 protein: CASSFSGTYEQYF
D gene: -; J gene: TRBJ2-3; clone size: once; V gene: TRBV27; CDR3 DNA: TGTGCCAGCAGTTTATCGTGGGGGGTGCTTACAGATACGCAGTATTTT; CDR3 protein: CASSLSWGVLTDTQYF
D gene: TRBD1; J gene: TRBJ2-7; clone size: -; V gene: TRBV3-1/TRBV3-2; CDR3 DNA: TGTGCCAGCAGCCCTACCGACAGGGCCGAGCAGTACTTC; CDR3 protein: CASSPTDRAEQYF
D gene: TRBD2; J gene: TRBJ2-1; clone size: -; V gene: TRBV7-3; CDR3 DNA: TGTGCCAGCAGGACTAGCGGGGGGGCCAATGAGCAGTTCTTC; CDR3 protein: CASRTSGGANEQFF
D gene: -; J gene: TRBJ2-2; clone size: -; V gene: TRBV7-3; CDR3 DNA: TGTGCCAGCAGCTTAGATTCTGGCGCCGGGGAGCTGTTTTTT; CDR3 protein: CASSLDSGAGELFF
D gene: -; J gene: TRBJ1-3; clone size: -; V gene: TRBV27; CDR3 DNA: TGTGCCAGCAGTCCAGGGCGCTCTGGAAACACCATATATTTT; CDR3 protein: CASSPGRSGNTIYF
D gene: -; J gene: TRBJ1-1; clone size: -; V gene: TRBV6-1; CDR3 DNA: TGTGCCAGCAGTGTTGATATTAGAGATTCGAGAGTAGCTGAAGCTTTCTTT; CDR3 protein: CASSVDIRDSRVAEAFF
D gene: -; J gene: TRBJ1-1; clone size: -; V gene: TRBV3-1/TRBV3-2; CDR3 DNA: TGTGCCAGCAGCTTTACAGCGATAGACACTGAAGCTTTCTTT; CDR3 protein: CASSFTAIDTEAFF
D gene: -; J gene: TRBJ2-5; clone size: -; V gene: TRBV19; CDR3 DNA: TGTGCCAGTAGTATTCAGGGTTTGGGCGCAGAGACCCAGTACTTC; CDR3 protein: CASSIQGLGAETQYF
D gene: -; J gene: TRBJ1-2; clone size: -; V gene: TRBV4-1; CDR3 DNA: TGCGCCAGCAGCCACATTCTCTCAGGGGTAAATGGCTACACCTTC; CDR3 protein: CASSHILSGVNGYTF
D gene: -; J gene: TRBJ1-5; clone size: -; V gene: TRBV2; CDR3 DNA: TGTGCCAGCAGTGAAGGGCAGGGGATGAGAAATCAGCCCCAGCATTTT; CDR3 protein: CASSEGQGMRNQPQHF
D gene: TRBD1; J gene: TRBJ2-2; clone size: -; V gene: TRBV11-3; CDR3 DNA: TGTGCCAGCAGCTTAGAGAGTAGTTGGGACAGCGCGAACACCGGGGAGCTGTTTTTT; CDR3 protein: CASSLESSWDSANTGELFF
D gene: -; J gene: TRBJ1-2; clone size: -; V gene: TRBV12-5; CDR3 DNA: TGTGCTAGTGGTTTGGTATTCGGCTACACCTTC; CDR3 protein: CASGLVFGYTF
D gene: -; J gene: TRBJ2-3; clone size: -; V gene: TRBV7-3; CDR3 DNA: TGTGCCAGCAGCTTAGCGCGCTTCGGGAGCACAGATACGCAGTATTTT; CDR3 protein: CASSLARFGSTDTQYF
D gene: -; J gene: TRBJ2-5; clone size: -; V gene: TRBV30; CDR3 DNA: TGTGCCTGGAGTGACCCCATTGCGGGGTTCGCCGAGACCCAGTACTTC; CDR3 protein: CAWSDPIAGFAETQYF
D gene: -; J gene: TRBJ2-7; clone size: -; V gene: TRBV5-6; CDR3 DNA: TGTGCCAGCAAGGTGTTGGGGCCAGACTACGAGCAGTACTTC; CDR3 protein: CASKVLGPDYEQYF
D gene: TRBD1; J gene: TRBJ1-5; clone size: -; V gene: TRBV18; CDR3 DNA: TGTGCCAGCTCACCGGGACAGATCAATCAGCCCCAGCATTTT; CDR3 protein: CASSPGQINQPQHF
D gene: -; J gene: TRBJ2-7; clone size: -; V gene: TRBV7-9; CDR3 DNA: TGTGCCAGCAGCACCGGGGCCACCTACGAGCAGTACTTC; CDR3 protein: CASSTGATYEQYF